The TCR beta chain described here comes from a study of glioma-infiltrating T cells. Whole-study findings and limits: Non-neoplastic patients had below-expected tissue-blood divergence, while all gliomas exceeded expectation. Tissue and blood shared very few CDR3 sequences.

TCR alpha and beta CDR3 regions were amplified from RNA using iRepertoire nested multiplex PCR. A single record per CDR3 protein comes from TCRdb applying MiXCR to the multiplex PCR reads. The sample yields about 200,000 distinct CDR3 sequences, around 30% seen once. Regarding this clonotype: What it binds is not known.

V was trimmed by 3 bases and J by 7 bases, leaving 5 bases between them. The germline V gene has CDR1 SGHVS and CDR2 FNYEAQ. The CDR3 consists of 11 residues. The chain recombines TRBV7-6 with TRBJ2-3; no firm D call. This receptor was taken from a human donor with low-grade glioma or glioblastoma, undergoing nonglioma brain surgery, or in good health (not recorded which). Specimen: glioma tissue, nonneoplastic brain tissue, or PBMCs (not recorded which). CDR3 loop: CASSFQYTQYF. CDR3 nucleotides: TGTGCCAGCAGCTTTCAATATACGCAGTATTTT.